The rows below give T cell receptor beta chains drawn from one sample of a study of brain metastases from non-small cell lung cancer. TCRdb's copy holds only in-frame clones and misses some; the assay was immunoSEQ multiplex PCR. Of about 1,400 clones listed, roughly 80% are singletons. Input material: tumor-adjacent normal tissue. The receptors originated from a donor aged 40 or older with non-small cell lung cancer. Both conserved end residues are part of each CDR3. A D gene is named only where the DNA matches it firmly. Clone sizes are given selectively: once, few, many, or a class where the clone is expanded.

clone_size j_call v_call d_call cdr3_aa cdr3_nt
. TRBJ2-6 TRBV19 TRBD2 CASGRDSGANVLTF TGTGCCAGTGGGAGGGACTCTGGGGCCAACGTCCTGACTTTC
. TRBJ2-2 TRBV6-5 . CASGRGEWTGELFF TGTGCCAGCGGCAGGGGCGAGTGGACCGGGGAGCTGTTTTTT
. TRBJ1-5 TRBV7-2 . CASSYLGGNQPQHF TGTGCCAGCAGCTATTTGGGAGGCAATCAGCCCCAGCATTTT
. TRBJ1-3 TRBV7-2 . CASSSPRGNTIYF TGTGCCAGCAGCTCCCCCCGAGGAAACACCATATATTTT
. TRBJ2-6 TRBV6-2/TRBV6-3 . CASSYRTTLSGANVLTF TGTGCCAGCAGTTACAGGACTACCCTCTCTGGGGCCAACGTCCTGACTTTC
. TRBJ2-3 TRBV29-1 . CSVVVGATHTDTQYF TGCAGCGTTGTTGTCGGGGCTACCCACACAGATACGCAGTATTTT
. TRBJ1-4 TRBV5-1 TRBD1 CASSLATGGGNEKLFF TGCGCCAGCAGCTTGGCCACAGGGGGAGGTAATGAAAAACTGTTTTTT
. TRBJ1-5 TRBV2 TRBD1 CASSGTGDNQPQHF TGTGCCAGCAGTGGGACAGGGGACAATCAGCCCCAGCATTTT
. TRBJ2-3 TRBV7-9 . CASSLAGGSTDTQYF TGTGCCAGCAGCTTAGCGGGGGGCAGCACAGATACGCAGTATTTT
few TRBJ1-2 TRBV29-1 TRBD1 CSVPDREDYGYTF TGCAGCGTTCCCGACAGGGAGGACTATGGCTACACCTTC
. TRBJ2-1 TRBV6-2/TRBV6-3 . CASSYAWVWFF TGTGCCAGCAGTTACGCGTGGGTTTGGTTCTTC
. TRBJ1-5 TRBV30 . CAWSRGDQPQHF TGTGCCTGGAGTAGGGGGGATCAGCCCCAGCATTTT
. TRBJ2-5 TRBV6-2/TRBV6-3 . CASSYAGTGTQYF TGTGCCAGCAGTTATGCAGGGACCGGGACCCAGTACTTC
few TRBJ1-3 TRBV7-3 . CASSPGRGSSTIYF TGTGCCAGCAGCCCTGGGAGGGGTTCTAGCACCATATATTTT
. TRBJ1-1 TRBV18 . CASSQSGVMNTEAFF TGTGCCAGCTCCCAATCGGGGGTCATGAACACTGAAGCTTTCTTT
few TRBJ1-1 TRBV6-1 TRBD1 CASSEVAQGKAFF TGTGCCAGCAGTGAAGTAGCACAGGGGAAAGCTTTCTTT
. TRBJ2-2 TRBV7-2 . CASSLSGGGAYANTGELFF TGTGCCAGCAGCTTGAGCGGTGGGGGGGCCTACGCGAACACCGGGGAGCTGTTTTTT
. TRBJ2-2 TRBV2 . CASSEVVGRTGELFF TGTGCCAGCAGTGAAGTGGTGGGTAGGACCGGGGAGCTGTTTTTT
. TRBJ2-6 TRBV7-3 . CASSSGLARSGANVLTF TGTGCCAGCAGCTCTGGACTCGCCCGCTCTGGGGCCAACGTCCTGACTTTC
. TRBJ1-1 TRBV29-1 . CSVARTDTEAFF TGCAGCGTTGCCAGGACAGACACTGAAGCTTTCTTT
once TRBJ2-7 TRBV23-1 . CASTQTTGTYEQYF TGCGCCAGCACCCAGACGACAGGAACGTACGAGCAGTACTTC
once TRBJ2-5 TRBV7-9 . CASSPQLDGGDQYF TGTGCCAGCAGCCCCCAGTTGGATGGTGGCGACCAGTACTTC
. TRBJ1-1 TRBV9 . CATHPTEAFF TGTGCCACCCACCCAACTGAAGCTTTCTTT
. TRBJ2-5 TRBV2 TRBD2 CASSRTGLAGGQETQYF TGTGCCAGCAGTAGAACCGGACTAGCGGGGGGGCAAGAGACCCAGTACTTC
. TRBJ1-2 TRBV28 . CASRLPTQIYGYTF TGTGCCAGCAGACTCCCCACGCAAATCTATGGCTACACCTTC
. TRBJ2-3 TRBV5-1 . CASSSQTLVTDTQYF TGCGCCAGCAGCTCTCAGACTTTAGTTACAGATACGCAGTATTTT
. TRBJ2-1 TRBV7-9 . CASSLLGVSEKNEQFF TGTGCCAGCAGCTTACTCGGGGTGTCGGAGAAGAATGAGCAGTTCTTC
. TRBJ2-1 TRBV6-4 TRBD1 CASSALTGSEQFF TGTGCCAGCAGTGCCCTGACAGGGTCGGAGCAGTTCTTC
. TRBJ1-1 TRBV6-5 . CASSLILQGAAFF TGTGCCAGCAGCTTGATACTACAGGGTGCAGCTTTCTTT
. TRBJ2-7 TRBV29-1 . CSVTQSTYEQYF TGCAGCGTAACACAGTCCACCTACGAGCAGTACTTC
. TRBJ2-7 TRBV5-1 TRBD2 CASRGGGGNEQYF TGCGCCAGCCGGGGCGGGGGGGGAAACGAGCAGTACTTC
once TRBJ2-7 TRBV5-6 . CASSLVPRGQSYEQYF TGTGCCAGCAGCTTGGTTCCTCGGGGTCAATCCTACGAGCAGTACTTC
. TRBJ1-4 TRBV7-9 . CASSLATSAANEKLFF TGTGCCAGCAGCTTAGCTACATCGGCGGCTAATGAAAAATTGTTTTTT
few TRBJ1-5 TRBV28 . CASRWTVSNQPQHF TGTGCCAGCAGGTGGACAGTTAGCAATCAGCCCCAGCATTTT
. TRBJ2-7 TRBV5-1 TRBD2 CASSLTQASGVHSYEQYF TGCGCCAGCAGCTTGACACAGGCTAGCGGGGTGCACTCCTACGAGCAGTACTTC
few TRBJ2-1 TRBV27 . CASWSGYNEQFF TGTGCCAGTTGGTCGGGATACAATGAGCAGTTCTTC
. TRBJ2-1 TRBV6-2/TRBV6-3 TRBD2 CASSLLAGGFHGFF TGTGCCAGCAGTTTACTAGCGGGGGGGTTTCATGGGTTCTTC
few TRBJ1-1 TRBV20-1 . CSASGGPNTEAFF TGCAGTGCTAGTGGAGGTCCCAACACTGAAGCTTTCTTT